This is a list of T cell receptor beta chains from one sample in a study of technical replicates of blood from a few donors. Sequencing used immunoSEQ multiplex PCR; TCRdb keeps in-frame clones, though not all of them. The sample consists of approximately 64,000 clones, approximately 86% of them appearing once. Sequenced sample: PBMCs. These receptors came from a human donor in good health. Some clones in this sample may be carry-over from other donors' samples. CDR3s include the opening cysteine and the closing phenylalanine or tryptophan. The D gene is left open where the match is weak. Clone size is not always given. Where it is, it says once, few, many or a class for expanded clones.

TRBV19	NA	TRBJ2-3	NA	CASRDLAAGDTQYF	TGTGCCAGTAGGGATCTAGCTGCGGGGGATACGCAGTATTTT
TRBV10-3	NA	TRBJ1-2	TRBD1	CAISESTGGRYGYTF	TGTGCCATCAGTGAGTCTACAGGGGGGAGGTATGGCTACACCTTC
TRBV19	NA	TRBJ2-7	NA	CASSFSASYEQYF	TGTGCCAGTAGTTTCAGTGCCTCCTACGAGCAGTACTTC
TRBV27	NA	TRBJ2-7	TRBD1	CASSPGTGPNYEQYF	TGTGCCAGCAGTCCTGGGACAGGGCCCAATTACGAGCAGTACTTC
TRBV27	NA	TRBJ1-1	TRBD1	CASSPPRTGGWSEAFF	TGTGCCAGCAGTCCACCCCGGACAGGGGGCTGGTCTGAAGCTTTCTTT
TRBV2	NA	TRBJ2-3	TRBD2	CASRLDSGGADTQYF	TGTGCCAGCAGATTAGATAGCGGGGGGGCCGATACGCAGTATTTT
TRBV7-2	NA	TRBJ1-1	NA	CASSPSFQRMNTEAFF	TGTGCCAGCAGCCCTAGTTTCCAGAGGATGAACACTGAAGCTTTCTTT
TRBV2	once	TRBJ2-7	NA	CASLEQVKYEQYF	TGTGCCAGCCTCGAACAGGTTAAGTACGAGCAGTACTTC
TRBV7-2	NA	TRBJ1-6	TRBD1	CASSLWGTGDNSPLHF	TGTGCCAGCAGCCTATGGGGGACAGGGGACAATTCACCCCTCCACTTT
TRBV19	NA	TRBJ1-1	TRBD1	CASTGTVNTEAFF	TGTGCCAGTACTGGGACAGTGAACACTGAAGCTTTCTTT
TRBV7-2	once	TRBJ2-3	NA	CASSLDRRDTQYF	TGTGCCAGCAGCTTAGATAGGCGGGATACGCAGTATTTT
TRBV19	NA	TRBJ1-5	NA	CASSIGRVRPQHF	TGTGCCAGTAGTATAGGACGGGTCAGGCCCCAGCATTTT
TRBV6-5	NA	TRBJ1-1	TRBD1	CASSQTGVAEAFF	TGTGCCAGCAGCCAAACAGGGGTCGCTGAAGCTTTCTTT
TRBV7-8	NA	TRBJ2-6	NA	CASSLLNSGANVLTF	TGTGCCAGCAGCTTATTAAACTCTGGGGCCAACGTCCTGACTTTC
TRBV7-2	NA	TRBJ1-3	NA	CASSSSAGTGNTIYF	TGTGCCAGCAGCTCGAGTGCAGGGACTGGAAACACCATATATTTT